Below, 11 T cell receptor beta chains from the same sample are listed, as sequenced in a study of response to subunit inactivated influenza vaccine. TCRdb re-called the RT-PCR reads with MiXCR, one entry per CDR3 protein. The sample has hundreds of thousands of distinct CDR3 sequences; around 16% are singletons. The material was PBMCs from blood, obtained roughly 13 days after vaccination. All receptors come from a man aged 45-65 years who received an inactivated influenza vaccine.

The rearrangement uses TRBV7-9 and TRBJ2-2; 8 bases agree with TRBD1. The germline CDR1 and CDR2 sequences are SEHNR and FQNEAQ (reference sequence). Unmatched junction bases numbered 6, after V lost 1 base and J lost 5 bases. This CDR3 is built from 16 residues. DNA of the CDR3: TGTGCCAGCAGCTTAGGAGGGACAGGTGGTACCGGGGAGCTGTTTTTT. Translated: CASSLGGTGGTGELFF.

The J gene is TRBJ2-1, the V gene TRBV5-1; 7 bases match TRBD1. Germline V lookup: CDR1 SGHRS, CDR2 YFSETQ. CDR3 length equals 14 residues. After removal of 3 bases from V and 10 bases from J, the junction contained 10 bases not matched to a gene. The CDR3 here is CASSSAEEQGEQFF. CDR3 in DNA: TGCGCCAGCAGCTCAGCAGAAGAACAGGGGGAGCAGTTCTTC.

The CDR3 DNA is TGTGCCTGGAGTGTAATACTAGAGACCCAGTACTTC. Its translation is CAWSVILETQYF. The J gene is TRBJ2-5, the V gene TRBV30, with unresolved D. V was clipped by 0 bases and J by 4 bases, with 6 bases between them. Looked up from germline, CDR1 is GTSNPN and CDR2 is SVGIG (reference sequence). The CDR3 length is 12 residues.

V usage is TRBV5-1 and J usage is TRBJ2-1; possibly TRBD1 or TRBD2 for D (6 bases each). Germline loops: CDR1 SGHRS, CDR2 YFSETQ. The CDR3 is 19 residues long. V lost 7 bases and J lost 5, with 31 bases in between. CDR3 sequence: CASRLSYWGATNPNNEQFF. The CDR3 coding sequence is TGCGCCAGCCGCCTCTCTTATTGGGGGGCAACAAACCCTAACAATGAGCAGTTCTTC.

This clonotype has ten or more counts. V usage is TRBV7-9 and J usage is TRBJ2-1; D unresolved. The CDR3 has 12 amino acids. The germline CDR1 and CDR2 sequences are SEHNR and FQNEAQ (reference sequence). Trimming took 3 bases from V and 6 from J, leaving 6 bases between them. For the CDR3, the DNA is TGTGCCAGCAGCTTTGCAGGCAATGAGCAGTTCTTC. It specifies CASSFAGNEQFF.

CDR3 nucleotides: TGTGCCAGCAGTTACTTCTTCCGGGAGAATGAAGAGACCCAGTACTTC. This codes for CASSYFFRENEETQYF. The chain is built from TRBV6-5 and TRBJ2-5; a weak D match, TRBD2 (6 bases). Trimming took off 1 base at V and 3 bases at J, with 15 bases between the two ends. This CDR3 comprises 16 residues. The germline gives CDR1 MNHEY, CDR2 SVGAGI.

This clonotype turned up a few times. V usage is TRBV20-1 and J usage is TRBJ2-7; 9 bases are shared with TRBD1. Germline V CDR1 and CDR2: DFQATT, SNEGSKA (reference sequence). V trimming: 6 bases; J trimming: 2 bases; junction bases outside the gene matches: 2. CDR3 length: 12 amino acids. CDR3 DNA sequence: TGCAGTGCGGGACAGGGACCCTACGAGCAGTACTTC. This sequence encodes CSAGQGPYEQYF.

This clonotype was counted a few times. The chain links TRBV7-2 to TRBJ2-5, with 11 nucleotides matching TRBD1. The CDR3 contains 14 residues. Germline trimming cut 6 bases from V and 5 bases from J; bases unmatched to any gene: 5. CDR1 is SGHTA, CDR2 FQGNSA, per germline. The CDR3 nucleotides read TGTGCCAGCAGATGGACAGGGGGCAGGGAGACCCAGTACTTC. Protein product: CASRWTGGRETQYF.

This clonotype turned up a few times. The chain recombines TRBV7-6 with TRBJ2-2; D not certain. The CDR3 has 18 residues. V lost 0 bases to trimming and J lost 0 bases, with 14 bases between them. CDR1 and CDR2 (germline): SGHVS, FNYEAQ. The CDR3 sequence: CASSLALASASNTGELFF. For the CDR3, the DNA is TGTGCCAGCAGCTTAGCGTTGGCCTCCGCTTCGAACACCGGGGAGCTGTTTTTT.

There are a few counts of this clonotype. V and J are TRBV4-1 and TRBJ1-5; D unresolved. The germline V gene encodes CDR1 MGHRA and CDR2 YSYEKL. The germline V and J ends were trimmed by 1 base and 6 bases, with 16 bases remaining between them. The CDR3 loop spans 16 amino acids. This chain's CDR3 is CASSQGEGYPGQPQHF. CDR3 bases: TGCGCCAGCAGCCAAGGGGAGGGCTATCCAGGTCAGCCCCAGCATTTT.

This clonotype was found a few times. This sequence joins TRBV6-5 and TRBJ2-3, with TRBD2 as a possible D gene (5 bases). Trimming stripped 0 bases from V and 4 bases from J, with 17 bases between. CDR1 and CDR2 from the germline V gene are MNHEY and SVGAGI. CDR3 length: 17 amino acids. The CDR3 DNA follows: TGTGCCAGCAGTTACTCTGTCCAAGCTAGCTATTCAGATACGCAGTATTTT. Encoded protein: CASSYSVQASYSDTQYF.